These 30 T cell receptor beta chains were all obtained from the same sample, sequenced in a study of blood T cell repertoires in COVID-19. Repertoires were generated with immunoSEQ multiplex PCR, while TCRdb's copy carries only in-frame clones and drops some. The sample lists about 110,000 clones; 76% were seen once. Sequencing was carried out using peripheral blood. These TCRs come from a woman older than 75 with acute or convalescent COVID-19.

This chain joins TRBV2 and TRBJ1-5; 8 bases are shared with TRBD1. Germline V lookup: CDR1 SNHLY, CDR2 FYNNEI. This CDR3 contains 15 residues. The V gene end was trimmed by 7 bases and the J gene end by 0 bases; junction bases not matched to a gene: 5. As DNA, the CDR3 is TGTGCCAGCAACTTGGGACAGGATAGCAATCAGCCCCAGCATTTT. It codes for CASNLGQDSNQPQHF.

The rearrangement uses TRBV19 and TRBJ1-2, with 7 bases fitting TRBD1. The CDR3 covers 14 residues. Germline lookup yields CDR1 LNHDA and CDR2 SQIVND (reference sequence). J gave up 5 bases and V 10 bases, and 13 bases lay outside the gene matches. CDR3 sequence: CATRSRQGRYGYTF. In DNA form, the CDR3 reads TGTGCCACCCGTAGTCGACAGGGTCGGTATGGCTACACCTTC.

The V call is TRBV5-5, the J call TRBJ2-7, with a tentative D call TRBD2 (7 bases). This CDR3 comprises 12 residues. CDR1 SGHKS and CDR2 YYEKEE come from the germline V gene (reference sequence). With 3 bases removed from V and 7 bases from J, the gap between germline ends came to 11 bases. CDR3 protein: CASSSGGAEQYF. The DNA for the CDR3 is TGTGCCAGCAGCTCTGGGGGGGCTGAGCAGTACTTC.

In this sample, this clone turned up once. The CDR3: CASSIGPTRTQYF. CDR3 DNA: TGTGCCAGCAGCATTGGACCGACTAGGACGCAGTATTTT. The chain has TRBV7-2 and TRBJ2-3; D might be TRBD2 (6 bases). This CDR3 has 13 amino acids. CDR1 SGHTA and CDR2 FQGNSA come from the germline V gene. Trimming removed 5 bases from V and 9 bases from J, with 15 bases in between.

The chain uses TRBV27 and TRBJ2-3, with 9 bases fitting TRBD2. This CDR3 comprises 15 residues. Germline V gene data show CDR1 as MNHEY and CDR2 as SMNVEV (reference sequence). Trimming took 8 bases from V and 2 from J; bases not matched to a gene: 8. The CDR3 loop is CASGHGGGVTDTQYF. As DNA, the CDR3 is TGTGCCAGCGGACATGGCGGGGGGGTCACAGATACGCAGTATTTT.

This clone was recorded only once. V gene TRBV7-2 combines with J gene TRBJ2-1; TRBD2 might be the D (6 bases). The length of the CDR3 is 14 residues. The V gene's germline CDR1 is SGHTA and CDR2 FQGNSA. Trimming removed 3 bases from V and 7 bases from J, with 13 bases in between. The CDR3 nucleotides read TGTGCCAGCAGCTTGGGGATACGGGGGAATGAGCAGTTCTTC. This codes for CASSLGIRGNEQFF.

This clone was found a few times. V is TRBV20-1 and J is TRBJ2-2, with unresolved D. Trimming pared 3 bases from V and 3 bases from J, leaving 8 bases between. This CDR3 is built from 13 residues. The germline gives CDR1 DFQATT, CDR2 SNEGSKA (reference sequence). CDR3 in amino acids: CSASNIDTGELFF. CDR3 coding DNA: TGCAGTGCTAGTAATATTGACACCGGGGAGCTGTTTTTT.

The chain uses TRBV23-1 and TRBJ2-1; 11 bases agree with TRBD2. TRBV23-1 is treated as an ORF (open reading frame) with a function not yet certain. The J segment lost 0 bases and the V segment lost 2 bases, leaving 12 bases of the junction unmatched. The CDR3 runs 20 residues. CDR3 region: CASSQIWASGGPNSYNEQFF. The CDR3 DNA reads TGCGCCAGCAGTCAAATCTGGGCTAGCGGGGGGCCCAACTCCTACAATGAGCAGTTCTTC.

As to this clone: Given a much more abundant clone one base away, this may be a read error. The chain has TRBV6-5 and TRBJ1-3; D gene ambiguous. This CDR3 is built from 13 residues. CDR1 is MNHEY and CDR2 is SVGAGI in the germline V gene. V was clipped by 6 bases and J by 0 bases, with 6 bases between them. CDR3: CASSPSSGNTIYF. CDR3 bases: TGTGCCAGCAGCCCGAGCTCTGGAAACACCATATATTTT.

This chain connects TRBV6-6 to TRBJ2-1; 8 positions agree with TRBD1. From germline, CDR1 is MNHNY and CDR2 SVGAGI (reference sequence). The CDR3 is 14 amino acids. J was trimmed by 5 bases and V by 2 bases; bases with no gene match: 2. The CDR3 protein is CASSYGTGNNEQFF. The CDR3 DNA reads TGTGCCAGCAGTTACGGGACAGGAAACAATGAGCAGTTCTTC.

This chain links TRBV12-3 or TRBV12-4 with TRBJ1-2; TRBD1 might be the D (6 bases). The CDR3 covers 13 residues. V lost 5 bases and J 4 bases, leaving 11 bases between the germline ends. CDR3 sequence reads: CASSPGQLYGYTF. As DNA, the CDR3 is TGTGCCAGCAGTCCCGGACAGCTCTATGGCTACACCTTC.

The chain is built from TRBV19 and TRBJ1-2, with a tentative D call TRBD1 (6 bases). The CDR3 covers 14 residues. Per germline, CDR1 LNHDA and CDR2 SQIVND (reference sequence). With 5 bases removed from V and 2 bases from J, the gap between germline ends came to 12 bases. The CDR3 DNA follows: TGTGCCAGTAGTCACGGGGGGCGAAACTATGGCTACACCTTC. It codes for CASSHGGRNYGYTF.

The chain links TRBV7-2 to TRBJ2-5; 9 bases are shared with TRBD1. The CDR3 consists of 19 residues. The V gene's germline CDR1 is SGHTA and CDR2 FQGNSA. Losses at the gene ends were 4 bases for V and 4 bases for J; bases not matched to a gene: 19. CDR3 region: CASSSQPPYRGRTSETQYF. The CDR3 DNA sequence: TGTGCCAGCAGCTCCCAACCACCCTACAGGGGGCGGACGTCAGAGACCCAGTACTTC.

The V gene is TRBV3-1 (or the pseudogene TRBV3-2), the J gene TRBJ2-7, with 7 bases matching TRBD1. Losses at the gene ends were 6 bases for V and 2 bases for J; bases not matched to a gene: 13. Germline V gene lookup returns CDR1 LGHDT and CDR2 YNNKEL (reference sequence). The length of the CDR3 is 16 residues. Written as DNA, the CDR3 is TGTGCCAGCAGTTCTCGGACAGGACGGGAAACCTACGAGCAGTACTTC. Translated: CASSSRTGRETYEQYF.

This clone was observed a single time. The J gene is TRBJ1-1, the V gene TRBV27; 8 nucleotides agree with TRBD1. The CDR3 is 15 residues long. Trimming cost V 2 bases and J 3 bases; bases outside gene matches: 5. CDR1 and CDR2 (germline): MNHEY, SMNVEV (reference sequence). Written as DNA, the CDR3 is TGTGCCAGCAGTTTACCAGGACAGGGCCACACTGAAGCTTTCTTT. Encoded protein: CASSLPGQGHTEAFF.

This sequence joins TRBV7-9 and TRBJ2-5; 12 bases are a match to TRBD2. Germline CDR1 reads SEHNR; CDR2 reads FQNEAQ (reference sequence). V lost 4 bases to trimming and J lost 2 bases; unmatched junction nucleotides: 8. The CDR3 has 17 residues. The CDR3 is CASSSIIGLAGQETQYF. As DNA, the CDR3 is TGTGCCAGCAGCTCAATTATCGGACTAGCGGGACAAGAGACCCAGTACTTC.

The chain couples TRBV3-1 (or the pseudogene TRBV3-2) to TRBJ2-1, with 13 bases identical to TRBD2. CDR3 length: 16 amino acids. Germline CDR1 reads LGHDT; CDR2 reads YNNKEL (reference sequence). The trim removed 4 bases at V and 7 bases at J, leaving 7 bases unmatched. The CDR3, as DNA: TGTGCCAGCAGCCCTACTAGCGGGGGGGTGATTAATGAGCAGTTCTTC. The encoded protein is CASSPTSGGVINEQFF.

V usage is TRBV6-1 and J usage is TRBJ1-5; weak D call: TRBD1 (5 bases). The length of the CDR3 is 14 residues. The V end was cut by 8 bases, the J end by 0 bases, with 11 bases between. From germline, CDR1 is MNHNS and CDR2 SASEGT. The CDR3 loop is CASATANSNQPQHF. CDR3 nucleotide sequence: TGTGCCAGCGCGACAGCCAATAGCAATCAGCCCCAGCATTTT.

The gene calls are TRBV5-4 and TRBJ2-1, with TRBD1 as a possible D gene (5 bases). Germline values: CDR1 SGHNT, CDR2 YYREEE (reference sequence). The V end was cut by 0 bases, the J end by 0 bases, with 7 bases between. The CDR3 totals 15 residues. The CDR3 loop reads CASSLAQGSYNEQFF. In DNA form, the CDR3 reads TGTGCCAGCAGCTTGGCGCAGGGCTCCTACAATGAGCAGTTCTTC.

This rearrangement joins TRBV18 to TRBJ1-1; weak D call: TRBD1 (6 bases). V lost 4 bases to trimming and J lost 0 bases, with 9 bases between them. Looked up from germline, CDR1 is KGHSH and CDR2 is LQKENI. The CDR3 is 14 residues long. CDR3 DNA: TGTGCCAGCTCACTACAGGGTCTGAACACTGAAGCTTTCTTT. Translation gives CASSLQGLNTEAFF.

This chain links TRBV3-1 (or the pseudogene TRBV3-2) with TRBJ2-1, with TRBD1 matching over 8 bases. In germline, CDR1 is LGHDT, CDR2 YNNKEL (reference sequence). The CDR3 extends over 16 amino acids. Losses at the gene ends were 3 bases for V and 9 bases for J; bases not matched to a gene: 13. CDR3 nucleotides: TGTGCCAGCAGCCATCTCCCCGGGACAGGACCGTCTGAGCAGTTCTTC. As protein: CASSHLPGTGPSEQFF.

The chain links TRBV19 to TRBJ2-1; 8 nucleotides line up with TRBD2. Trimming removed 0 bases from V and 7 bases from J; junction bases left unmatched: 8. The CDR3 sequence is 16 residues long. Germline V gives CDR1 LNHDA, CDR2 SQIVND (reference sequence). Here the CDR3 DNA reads TGTGCCAGTAGTATAGAGCCAGCGGGGGTGTCGAATGAGCAGTTCTTC. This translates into CASSIEPAGVSNEQFF.

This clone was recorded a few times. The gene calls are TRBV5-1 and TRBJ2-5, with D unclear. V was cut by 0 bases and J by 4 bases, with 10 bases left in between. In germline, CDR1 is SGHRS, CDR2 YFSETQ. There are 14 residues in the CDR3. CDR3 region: CASSLVAARETQYF. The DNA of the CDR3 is TGCGCCAGCAGCTTGGTGGCGGCTAGAGAGACCCAGTACTTC.

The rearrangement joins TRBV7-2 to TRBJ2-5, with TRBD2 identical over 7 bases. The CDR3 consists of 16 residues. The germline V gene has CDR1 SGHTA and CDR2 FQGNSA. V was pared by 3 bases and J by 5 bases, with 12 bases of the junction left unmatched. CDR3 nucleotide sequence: TGTGCCAGCAGCTTCGCCGCCGGCGGGAGAGGGGAGACCCAGTACTTC. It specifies CASSFAAGGRGETQYF.

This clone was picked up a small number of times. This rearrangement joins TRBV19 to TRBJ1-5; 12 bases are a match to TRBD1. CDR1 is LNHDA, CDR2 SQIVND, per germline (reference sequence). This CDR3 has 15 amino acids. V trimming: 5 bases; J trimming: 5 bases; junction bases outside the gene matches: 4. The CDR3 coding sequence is TGTGCCAGTAGTCGTGGGACAGGGGGCTATCAGCCCCAGCATTTT. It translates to CASSRGTGGYQPQHF. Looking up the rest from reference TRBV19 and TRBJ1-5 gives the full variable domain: DGGITQSPKYLFRKEGQNVTLSCEQNLNHDAMYWYRQDPGQGLRLIYYSQIVNDFQKGDIAEGYSVSREKKESFPLTVTSAQKNPTAFYLCASSRGTGGYQPQHFGDGTRLSIL.

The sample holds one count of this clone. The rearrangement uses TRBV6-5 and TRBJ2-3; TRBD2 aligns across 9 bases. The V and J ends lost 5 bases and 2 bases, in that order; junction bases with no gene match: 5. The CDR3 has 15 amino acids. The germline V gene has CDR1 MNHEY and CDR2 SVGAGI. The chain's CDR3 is CASSPQRGATDTQYF. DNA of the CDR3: TGTGCCAGCAGTCCTCAGCGGGGGGCCACAGATACGCAGTATTTT.

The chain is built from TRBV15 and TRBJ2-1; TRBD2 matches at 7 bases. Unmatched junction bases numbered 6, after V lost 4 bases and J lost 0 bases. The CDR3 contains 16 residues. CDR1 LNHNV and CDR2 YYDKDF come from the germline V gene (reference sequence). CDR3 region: CATSKLLASSYNEQFF. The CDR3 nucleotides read TGTGCCACCAGCAAACTACTAGCGTCCTCCTACAATGAGCAGTTCTTC.

The CDR3 DNA reads as TGTGCCAGCAGTTTCGTCCCTTCCGGCTACACCTTC. This translates into CASSFVPSGYTF. This rearrangement joins TRBV12-3 or TRBV12-4 to TRBJ1-2; unclear D gene. Trimming stripped 3 bases from V and 8 bases from J, with 10 bases between. The CDR3 is 12 residues long.

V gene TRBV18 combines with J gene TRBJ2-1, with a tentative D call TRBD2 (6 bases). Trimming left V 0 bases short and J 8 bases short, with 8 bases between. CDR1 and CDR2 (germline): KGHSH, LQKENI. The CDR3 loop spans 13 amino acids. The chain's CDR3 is CASSPPGEDEQFF. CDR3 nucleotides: TGTGCCAGCTCACCACCCGGGGAGGATGAGCAGTTCTTC.

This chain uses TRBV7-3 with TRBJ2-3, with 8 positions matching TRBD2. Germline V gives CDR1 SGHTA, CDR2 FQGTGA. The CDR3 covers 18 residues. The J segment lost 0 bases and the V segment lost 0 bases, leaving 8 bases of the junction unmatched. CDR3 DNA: TGTGCCAGCAGCTTAACCCGGGGGGGCGGATCTAGCACAGATACGCAGTATTTT. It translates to CASSLTRGGGSSTDTQYF.